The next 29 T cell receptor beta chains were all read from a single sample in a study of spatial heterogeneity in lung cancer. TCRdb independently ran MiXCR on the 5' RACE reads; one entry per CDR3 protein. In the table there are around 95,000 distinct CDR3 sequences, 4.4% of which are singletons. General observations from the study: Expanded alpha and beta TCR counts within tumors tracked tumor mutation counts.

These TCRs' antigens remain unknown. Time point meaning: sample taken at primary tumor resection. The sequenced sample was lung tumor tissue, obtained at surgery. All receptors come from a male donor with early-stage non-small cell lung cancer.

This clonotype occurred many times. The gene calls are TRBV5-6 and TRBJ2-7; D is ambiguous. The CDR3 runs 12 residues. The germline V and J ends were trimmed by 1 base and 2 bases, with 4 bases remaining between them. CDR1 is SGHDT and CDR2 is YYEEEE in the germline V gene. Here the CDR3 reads CASSLSAYEQYF. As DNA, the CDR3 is TGTGCCAGCAGCTTGTCTGCCTACGAGCAGTACTTC.

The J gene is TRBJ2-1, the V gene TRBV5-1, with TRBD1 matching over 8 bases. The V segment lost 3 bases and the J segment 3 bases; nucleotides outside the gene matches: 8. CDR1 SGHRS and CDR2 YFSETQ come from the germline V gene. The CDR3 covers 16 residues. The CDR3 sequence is CASSSKWTGSYNEQFF. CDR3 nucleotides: TGCGCCAGCAGCTCAAAATGGACAGGGAGCTACAATGAGCAGTTCTTC.

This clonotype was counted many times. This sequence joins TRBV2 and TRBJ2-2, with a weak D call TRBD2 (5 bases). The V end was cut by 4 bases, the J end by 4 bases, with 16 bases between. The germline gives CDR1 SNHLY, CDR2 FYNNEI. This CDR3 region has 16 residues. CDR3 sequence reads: CASSGLVGGGTGELFF. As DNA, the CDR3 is TGTGCCAGCAGTGGTCTGGTAGGAGGCGGCACCGGGGAGCTGTTTTTT.

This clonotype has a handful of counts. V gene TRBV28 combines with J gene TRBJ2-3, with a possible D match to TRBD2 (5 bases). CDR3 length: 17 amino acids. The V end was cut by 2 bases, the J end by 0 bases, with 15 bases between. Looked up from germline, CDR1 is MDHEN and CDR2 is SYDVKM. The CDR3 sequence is CASSLEISTGSTDTQYF. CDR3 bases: TGTGCCAGCAGTTTAGAAATCAGTACGGGGAGCACAGATACGCAGTATTTT.

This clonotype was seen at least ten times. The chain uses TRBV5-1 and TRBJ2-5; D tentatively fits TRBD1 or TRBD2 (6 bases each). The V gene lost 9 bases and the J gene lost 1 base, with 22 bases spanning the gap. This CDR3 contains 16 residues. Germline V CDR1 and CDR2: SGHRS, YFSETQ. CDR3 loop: CATTKGGAQFQETQYF. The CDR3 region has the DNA TGCGCCACCACCAAGGGGGGCGCTCAATTCCAAGAGACCCAGTACTTC. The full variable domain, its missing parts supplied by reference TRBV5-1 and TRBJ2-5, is KAGVTQTPRYLIKTRGQQVTLSCSPISGHRSVSWYQQTPGQGLQFLFEYFSETQRNKGNFPGRFSGRQFSNSRSEMNVSTLELGDSALYLCATTKGGAQFQETQYFGPGTRLLVL.

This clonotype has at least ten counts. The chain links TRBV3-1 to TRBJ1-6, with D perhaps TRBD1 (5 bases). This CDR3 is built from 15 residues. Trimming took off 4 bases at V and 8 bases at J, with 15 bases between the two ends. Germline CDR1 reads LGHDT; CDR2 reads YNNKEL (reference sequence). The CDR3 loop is CASSPAGRVYSPLHF. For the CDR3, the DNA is TGTGCCAGCAGCCCGGCAGGGAGGGTTTATTCACCCCTCCACTTT.

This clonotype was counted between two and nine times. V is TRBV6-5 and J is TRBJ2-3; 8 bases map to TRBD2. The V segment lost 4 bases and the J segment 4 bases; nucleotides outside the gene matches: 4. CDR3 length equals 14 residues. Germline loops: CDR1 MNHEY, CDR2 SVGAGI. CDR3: CASSFGRGADTQYF. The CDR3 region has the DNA TGTGCCAGCAGTTTCGGGAGGGGTGCAGATACGCAGTATTTT.

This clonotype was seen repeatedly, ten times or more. CDR3 nucleotides: TGTGCCAGCAGTTCATCAGGGACTGAAGCTTTCTTT. Translated, it gives CASSSSGTEAFF. The chain has TRBV12-3 or TRBV12-4 and TRBJ1-1, with a possible D match to TRBD1 (5 bases). This CDR3 is built from 12 residues. V was cut by 4 bases and J by 5 bases, with 8 bases left in between.

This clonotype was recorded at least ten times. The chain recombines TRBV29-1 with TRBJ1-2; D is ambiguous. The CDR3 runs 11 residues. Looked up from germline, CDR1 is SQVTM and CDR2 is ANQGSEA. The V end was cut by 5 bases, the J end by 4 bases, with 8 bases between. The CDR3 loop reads CSVISSYGYTF. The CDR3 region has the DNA TGCAGCGTTATAAGTTCCTATGGCTACACCTTC.

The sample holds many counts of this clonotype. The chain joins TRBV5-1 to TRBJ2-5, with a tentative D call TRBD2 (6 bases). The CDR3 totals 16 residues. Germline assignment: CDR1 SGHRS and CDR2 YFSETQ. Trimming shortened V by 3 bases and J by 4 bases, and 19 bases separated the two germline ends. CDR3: CASSSTLRLGGETQYF. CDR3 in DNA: TGCGCCAGCAGCTCGACCCTCCGATTGGGGGGAGAGACCCAGTACTTC.

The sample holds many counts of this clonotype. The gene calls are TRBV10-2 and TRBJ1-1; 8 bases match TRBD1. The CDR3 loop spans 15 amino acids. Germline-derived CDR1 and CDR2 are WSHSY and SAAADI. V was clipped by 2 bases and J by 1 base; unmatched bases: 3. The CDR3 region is CASSETGGTNTEAFF. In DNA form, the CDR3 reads TGCGCCAGCAGTGAGACAGGGGGGACGAACACTGAAGCTTTCTTT.

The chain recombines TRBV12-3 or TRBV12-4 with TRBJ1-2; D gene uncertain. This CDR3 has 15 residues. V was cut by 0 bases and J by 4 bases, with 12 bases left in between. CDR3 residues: CASSLAPRSPYGYTF. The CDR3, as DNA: TGTGCCAGCAGTTTAGCGCCCAGATCACCCTATGGCTACACCTTC.

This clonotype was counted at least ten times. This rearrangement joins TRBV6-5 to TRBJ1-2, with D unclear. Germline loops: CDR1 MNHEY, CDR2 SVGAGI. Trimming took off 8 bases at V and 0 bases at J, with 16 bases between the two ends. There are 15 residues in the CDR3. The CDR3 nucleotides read TGTGCCAGCGGTGTTCTGTGGAACCCTAACTATGGCTACACCTTC. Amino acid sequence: CASGVLWNPNYGYTF.

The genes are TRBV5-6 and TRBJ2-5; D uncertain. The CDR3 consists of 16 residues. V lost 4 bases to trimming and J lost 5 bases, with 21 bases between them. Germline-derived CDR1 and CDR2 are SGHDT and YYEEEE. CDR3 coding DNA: TGTGCCAGCAGCACGTTCACACATCGTTCTAGGGAGACCCAGTACTTC. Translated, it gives CASSTFTHRSRETQYF.

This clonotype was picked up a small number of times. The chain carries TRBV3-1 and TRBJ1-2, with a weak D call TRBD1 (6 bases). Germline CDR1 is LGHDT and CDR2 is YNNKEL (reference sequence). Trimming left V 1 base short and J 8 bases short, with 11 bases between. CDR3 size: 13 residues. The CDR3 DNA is TGTGCCAGCAGCCAAGGGGGGCTAATCGGCTACACCTTC. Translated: CASSQGGLIGYTF.

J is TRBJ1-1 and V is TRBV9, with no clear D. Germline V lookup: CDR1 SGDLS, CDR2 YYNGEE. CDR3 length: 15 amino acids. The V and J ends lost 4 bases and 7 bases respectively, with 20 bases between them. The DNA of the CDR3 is TGTGCCAGCAGCCCTAATCGTGGGATAGGAGGTGAAGCTTTCTTT. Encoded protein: CASSPNRGIGGEAFF.

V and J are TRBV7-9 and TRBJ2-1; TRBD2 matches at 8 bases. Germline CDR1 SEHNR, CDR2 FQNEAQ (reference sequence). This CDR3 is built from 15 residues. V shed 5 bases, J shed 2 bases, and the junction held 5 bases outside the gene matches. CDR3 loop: CASSPTSGPYNEQFF. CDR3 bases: TGTGCCAGCAGCCCCACTAGCGGACCCTACAATGAGCAGTTCTTC.

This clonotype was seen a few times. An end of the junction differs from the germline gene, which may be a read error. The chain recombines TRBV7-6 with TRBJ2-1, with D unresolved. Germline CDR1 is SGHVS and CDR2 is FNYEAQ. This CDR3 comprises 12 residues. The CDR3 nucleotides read TGTGCCAGCAGCCCAGCCAAATATCAAAGGGTCTTC. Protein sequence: CASSPAKYQRVF.

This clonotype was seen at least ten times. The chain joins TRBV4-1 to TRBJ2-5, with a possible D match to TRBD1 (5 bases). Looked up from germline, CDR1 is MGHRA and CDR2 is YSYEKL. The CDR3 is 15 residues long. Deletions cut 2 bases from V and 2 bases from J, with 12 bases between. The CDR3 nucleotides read TGCGCCAGCAGCCAACAGGGCGCACCACAAGAGACCCAGTACTTC. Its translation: CASSQQGAPQETQYF.

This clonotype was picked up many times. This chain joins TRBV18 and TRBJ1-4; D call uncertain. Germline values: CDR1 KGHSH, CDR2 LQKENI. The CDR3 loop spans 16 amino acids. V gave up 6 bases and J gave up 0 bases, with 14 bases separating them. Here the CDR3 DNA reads TGTGCCAGCTCTCTTACTGAGGCTGCAACTAATGAAAAACTGTTTTTT. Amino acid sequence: CASSLTEAATNEKLFF. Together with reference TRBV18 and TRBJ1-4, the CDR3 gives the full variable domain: NAGVMQNPRHLVRRRGQEARLRCSPMKGHSHVYWYRQLPEEGLKFMVYLQKENIIDESGMPKERFSAEFPKEGPSILRIQQVVRGDSAAYFCASSLTEAATNEKLFFGSGTQLSVL.

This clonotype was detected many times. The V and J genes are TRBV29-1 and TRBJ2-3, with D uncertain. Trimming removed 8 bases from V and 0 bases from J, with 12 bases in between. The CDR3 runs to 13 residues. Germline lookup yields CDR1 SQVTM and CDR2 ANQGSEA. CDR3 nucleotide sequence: TGCAGCACTCAGGCCATTAGCACAGATACGCAGTATTTT. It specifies CSTQAISTDTQYF.

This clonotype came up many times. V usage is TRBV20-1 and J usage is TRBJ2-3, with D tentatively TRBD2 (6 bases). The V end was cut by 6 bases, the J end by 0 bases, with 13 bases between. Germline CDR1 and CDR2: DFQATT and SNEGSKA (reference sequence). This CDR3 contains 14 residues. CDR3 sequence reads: CSARTSGSTDTQYF. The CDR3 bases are TGCAGTGCCCGGACCAGCGGGAGCACAGATACGCAGTATTTT.

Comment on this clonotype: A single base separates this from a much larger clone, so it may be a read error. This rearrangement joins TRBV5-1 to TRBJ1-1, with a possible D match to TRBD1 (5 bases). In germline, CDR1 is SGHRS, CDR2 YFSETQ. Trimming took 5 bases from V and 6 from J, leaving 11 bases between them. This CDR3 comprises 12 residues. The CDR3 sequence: CASRRGQPEAFF. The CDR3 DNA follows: TGCGCCAGCAGGCGAGGACAACCTGAAGCTTTCTTT.

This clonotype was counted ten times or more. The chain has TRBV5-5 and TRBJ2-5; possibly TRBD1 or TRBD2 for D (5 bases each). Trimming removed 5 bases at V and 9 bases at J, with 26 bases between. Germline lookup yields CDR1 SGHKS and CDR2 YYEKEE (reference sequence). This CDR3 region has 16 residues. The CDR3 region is CASRNNPGPNLGAQYF. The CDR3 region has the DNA TGTGCCAGCAGAAACAACCCGGGACCAAATTTAGGGGCCCAGTACTTC. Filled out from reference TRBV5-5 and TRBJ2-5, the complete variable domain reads DAGVTQSPTHLIKTRGQQVTLRCSPISGHKSVSWYQQVLGQGPQFIFQYYEKEERGRGNFPDRFSARQFPNYSSELNVNALLLGDSALYLCASRNNPGPNLGAQYFGPGTRLLVL.

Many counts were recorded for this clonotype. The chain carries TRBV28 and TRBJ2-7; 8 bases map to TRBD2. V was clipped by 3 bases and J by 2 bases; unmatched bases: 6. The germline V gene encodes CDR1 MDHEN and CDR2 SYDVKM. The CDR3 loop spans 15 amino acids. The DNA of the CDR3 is TGTGCCAGCAGTTTTTTCGGGAGGGCACCCTACGAGCAGTACTTC. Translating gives CASSFFGRAPYEQYF.

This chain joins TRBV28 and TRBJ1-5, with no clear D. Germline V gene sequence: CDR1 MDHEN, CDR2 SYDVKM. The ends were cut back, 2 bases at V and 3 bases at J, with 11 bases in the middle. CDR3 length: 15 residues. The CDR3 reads CASSLLASYNQPQHF. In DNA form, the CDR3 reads TGTGCCAGCAGTTTACTTGCCAGTTACAATCAGCCCCAGCATTTT.

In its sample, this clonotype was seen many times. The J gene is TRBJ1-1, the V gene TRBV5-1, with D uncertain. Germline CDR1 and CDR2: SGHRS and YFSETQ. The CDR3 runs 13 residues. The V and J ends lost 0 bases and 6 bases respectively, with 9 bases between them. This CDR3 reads CASSLDWSPEAFF. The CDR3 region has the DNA TGCGCCAGCAGCTTGGATTGGAGTCCTGAAGCTTTCTTT.

CDR3 sequence: CSVEFGQATEAFF. As DNA, the CDR3 is TGCAGCGTTGAATTTGGACAGGCCACTGAAGCTTTCTTT. This chain uses TRBV29-1 with TRBJ1-1; 7 bases are shared with TRBD1. V lost 2 bases to trimming and J lost 4 bases; unmatched junction nucleotides: 4. Looked up from germline, CDR1 is SQVTM and CDR2 is ANQGSEA. The CDR3 runs to 13 residues.

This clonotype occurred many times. CDR3 DNA: TGTGCCAGCAGTTCCCAGCGGGAGCTGACGGGGGAGCTGTTTTTT. Translated, it gives CASSSQRELTGELFF. V is TRBV12-3 or TRBV12-4 and J is TRBJ2-2, with 8 bases that match TRBD2. Unmatched junction bases numbered 9, after V lost 4 bases and J lost 8 bases. The CDR3 consists of 15 residues.